These 4 T cell receptor beta chains share one sample of origin, sequenced in a study of cytomegalovirus exposure and HLA in healthy donors. Libraries were prepared by immunoSEQ multiplex PCR; TCRdb keeps only in-frame clonotypes and omits some of them. Among about 56,000 clones listed, over 85% were seen once. Input material: PBMCs. These receptors were collected from a man aged 18 to 29 in good health and CMV-seronegative.

The gene calls are TRBV7-6 and TRBJ2-7, with 8 bases that match TRBD2. Unmatched junction bases numbered 8, after V lost 4 bases and J lost 3 bases. The CDR3 is 15 amino acids. CDR1 is SGHVS, CDR2 FNYEAQ, per germline. CDR3 sequence: CASSSPGGPYYEQYF. In DNA, the CDR3 is TGTGCCAGCAGCTCGCCGGGAGGGCCGTACTACGAGCAGTACTTC. Filled out from reference TRBV7-6 and TRBJ2-7, the complete variable domain reads GAGVSQSPRYKVTKRGQDVALRCDPISGHVSLYWYRQALGQGPEFLTYFNYEAQQDKSGLPNDRFSAERPEGSISTLTIQRTEQRDSAMYRCASSSPGGPYYEQYFGPGTRLTVT.

The gene calls are TRBV4-3 and TRBJ2-7, with 11 bases fitting TRBD2. Trimming cost V 3 bases and J 2 bases; bases outside gene matches: 6. CDR1 and CDR2 from the germline V gene are LGHNA and YSLEER. The CDR3 is 16 residues long. The CDR3 bases are TGCGCCAGCAGCCAGATTACTAGCGGGGGAACCTACGAGCAGTACTTC. This translates into CASSQITSGGTYEQYF.

The rearrangement links TRBV10-2 to TRBJ2-1; the match to TRBD1 covers 10 bases. CDR1 WSHSY and CDR2 SAAADI come from the germline V gene. The V and J ends lost 5 bases and 7 bases, in that order; junction bases with no gene match: 5. The CDR3 loop spans 14 amino acids. Here the CDR3 DNA reads TGCGCCAGCAGTCAGACAGGGGGCTTAAATGAGCAGTTCTTC. This sequence encodes CASSQTGGLNEQFF.

The CDR3 protein is CASSDWGQANTNEKLFF. The CDR3 DNA is TGTGCCAGCAGTGATTGGGGACAGGCGAACACTAATGAAAAACTGTTTTTT. V gene TRBV2 combines with J gene TRBJ1-4, with TRBD1 identical over 8 bases. The CDR3 has 17 residues. Trimming cost V 3 bases and J 2 bases; bases outside gene matches: 8. Per germline, CDR1 SNHLY and CDR2 FYNNEI. The variable domain in full, completed from reference TRBV2 and TRBJ1-4, reads EPEVTQTPSHQVTQMGQEVILRCVPISNHLYFYWYRQILGQKVEFLVSFYNNEISEKSEIFDDQFSVERPDGSNFTLKIRSTKLEDSAMYFCASSDWGQANTNEKLFFGSGTQLSVL.